This T cell receptor beta chain was identified during a study of human T cells and chemical hapten exposure. About the study: Patients, largely female, had alopecia areata, totalis or universalis.

The library gave individual cDNA molecules unique molecular identifiers. In the source study's methods: Sequenced samples showed a median of approximately 100,000 TCRs each, with counts running from 23,224 to 690,600. TCRdb itself ran the RACE reads through MiXCR, one entry per CDR3 protein. The V and J calls shown here were made by TCRdb, not taken from the authors' results. The table shows fewer than 85,000 distinct CDR3 sequences, with around 10% occurring only once. The time point here: patch test 2, 6 weeks after DPC sensitization. Noted treatment: therapeutic diphenylcyclopropenone sensitization with weekly scalp DPC. Unfractionated whole blood was the source of the extracted total RNA. Per the germline V gene, CDR1 is DFQATT and CDR2 is SNEGSKA (reference sequence). V trimming: 5 bases; J trimming: 2 bases; junction bases outside the gene matches: 9. CDR3 length equals 14 residues.

The sample consisted of whole blood, taken in connection with sensitization to the hapten diphenylcyclopropenone (DPC). The chain joins TRBV20-1 to TRBJ2-7; 7 bases match TRBD1. This TCR was recovered from a man younger than 35 with alopecia areata. Some clones in this sample may be carry-over from other donors' samples. The CDR3 loop is CSAGRTGVAYEQYV. The CDR3 coding sequence is TGCAGTGCTGGGCGGACAGGAGTAGCCTACGAGCAGTACGTC.